What follows describes a single TCR beta chain. Its target is not known. Profiling relied on immunoSEQ multiplex PCR, and the TCRdb table lists in-frame clones only, not all of them. Found here are about 83,000 clones, approximately 96% of them singletons; the top ten hold approximately 1.3%. This entry belongs to a study of cytomegalovirus exposure and HLA in healthy donors. Regarding the study as a whole: According to the study, roughly 180 TCR beta chains were cytomegalovirus-associated.

These donors were members of the roughly 120-subject validation cohort, a group separate from the approximately 680-subject first cohort. CDR3 length: 12 amino acids. Trimming removed 3 bases from V and 5 bases from J, with 7 bases in between. CDR1 is KGHSH, CDR2 LQKENI, per germline. Input material: PBMCs. The receptor was isolated from a woman under 30 in good health and CMV-seronegative. The V and J genes are TRBV18 and TRBJ1-1; D is unresolved. CDR3 loop: CASSPGVTEAFF. The CDR3 coding sequence is TGTGCCAGCTCACCGGGAGTTACTGAAGCTTTCTTT.